The 8 T cell receptor beta chains given below trace back to one sample, sequenced in a study of T cell responses to AZD1222 COVID-19 vaccine. Sequenced by immunoSEQ multiplex PCR; TCRdb stores in-frame clones only, minus some. In the table there are 95,000 to 110,000 clones, around 92% of which are singletons. The sequences come from peripheral blood, collected 28 days after the second AZD1222 dose. All receptors come from an adult who received the AZD1222 COVID-19 vaccine.

The rearrangement uses TRBV11-2 and TRBJ2-7, with TRBD2 matching 7 bases. The CDR3 length is 15 residues. V trimming: 4 bases; J trimming: 2 bases; junction bases outside the gene matches: 8. CDR1 and CDR2 from the germline V gene are SGHAT and FQNNGV. CDR3 protein: CASSSWEGTTYEQYF. The CDR3 region has the DNA TGTGCCAGCAGCTCGTGGGAGGGAACCACCTACGAGCAGTACTTC.

The V and J genes are TRBV3-1 (or the pseudogene TRBV3-2) and TRBJ1-2; D is unresolved. Trimming stripped 4 bases from V and 5 bases from J, with 14 bases between. CDR1 is LGHDT, CDR2 YNNKEL, per germline (reference sequence). This CDR3 is built from 14 residues. Here the CDR3 DNA reads TGTGCCAGCAGCCCAGAGGGAAGAGCATATGGCTACACCTTC. Its protein product is CASSPEGRAYGYTF.

The V gene is TRBV29-1, the J gene TRBJ2-1; TRBD1 matches at 8 bases. CDR3 length: 12 residues. J was trimmed by 9 bases and V by 6 bases; bases with no gene match: 7. Germline V gives CDR1 SQVTM, CDR2 ANQGSEA. The CDR3 reads CSVDQGASEQFF. CDR3 sequence (DNA): TGCAGCGTGGACCAGGGGGCGAGTGAGCAGTTCTTC.

The rearrangement links TRBV6-5 to TRBJ1-2; 7 nucleotides agree with TRBD1. Trimming removed 5 bases from V and 8 bases from J; junction bases left unmatched: 8. Germline-derived CDR1 and CDR2 are MNHEY and SVGAGI. There are 13 residues in the CDR3. CDR3 protein: CASSLTGDQGYTF. In DNA, the CDR3 is TGTGCCAGCAGTCTTACAGGGGATCAAGGCTACACCTTC.

This chain uses TRBV5-4 with TRBJ1-4; possible D gene TRBD1, 6 bases. This CDR3 has 15 amino acids. Trimming removed 4 bases from V and 8 bases from J, with 18 bases in between. Germline V gene data show CDR1 as SGHNT and CDR2 as YYREEE (reference sequence). The CDR3 nucleotides are TGTGCCAGCAGCACCCAGGGGATCACAGAGGAAAAACTGTTTTTT. It yields the protein CASSTQGITEEKLFF.

The chain has TRBV2 and TRBJ2-7; D might be TRBD2 (5 bases). This CDR3 region has 14 residues. V gave up 10 bases and J gave up 0 bases, with 16 bases separating them. The germline CDR1 and CDR2 sequences are SNHLY and FYNNEI. CDR3 in amino acids: CAIISGRSSYEQYF. The CDR3 DNA reads as TGTGCCATCATAAGCGGTAGGAGCTCCTACGAGCAGTACTTC. Drawing the rest from reference TRBV2 and TRBJ2-7, the complete variable domain is EPEVTQTPSHQVTQMGQEVILRCVPISNHLYFYWYRQILGQKVEFLVSFYNNEISEKSEIFDDQFSVERPDGSNFTLKIRSTKLEDSAMYFCAIISGRSSYEQYFGPGTRLTVT.

The V gene is TRBV7-3, the J gene TRBJ2-1; TRBD2 matches at 15 bases. The germline V gene encodes CDR1 SGHTA and CDR2 FQGTGA. V shed 4 bases, J shed 3 bases, and the junction held 10 bases outside the gene matches. The CDR3 is 19 residues long. CDR3 in DNA: TGTGCCAGCAGCTCAACAAGGACTAGCGGGAGGGATCGCTACAATGAGCAGTTCTTC. It specifies CASSSTRTSGRDRYNEQFF.

Details on this clone: The same CDR3 arises from other DNA sequences in this sample as well. The V and J genes are TRBV28 and TRBJ1-2; D remains unclear. Germline values: CDR1 MDHEN, CDR2 SYDVKM. CDR3 size: 13 residues. The V and J ends lost 2 bases and 2 bases respectively, with 6 bases between them. CDR3 sequence reads: CASSLGQNYGYTF. The CDR3 coding sequence is TGTGCCAGCAGTTTAGGGCAGAACTATGGCTACACCTTC.